The 15 T cell receptor beta chains below all came from one sample that was sequenced in a study of blood T cells in healthy people across ages. Then a second PCR, running about 6 to 12 cycles, was carried out with a sample-barcoded 5' primer and a J-beta primer mix. MiXCR, run by TCRdb on the 5' RACE reads, gives a single entry per CDR3 protein. The sample yields 1.4 million or so distinct CDR3 sequences, around 40% seen once. The sample comprised blood. The receptor set was obtained from a woman under 30 in good health.

This clonotype was seen a few times. The J gene is TRBJ2-1, the V gene TRBV6-2 or TRBV6-3, with D perhaps matching TRBD2 (6 bases). The CDR3 has 16 residues. V was trimmed by 10 bases and J by 3 bases, leaving 22 bases between them. Per the germline V gene, CDR1 is MNHEY and CDR2 is SVGEGT. Written as DNA, the CDR3 is TGTGCCACCAACTCTCGTCTAGCAGCGGGCTACAATGAGCAGTTCTTC. It codes for CATNSRLAAGYNEQFF.

The chain combines TRBV28 with TRBJ2-7, with D possibly being TRBD1 or TRBD2 (5 bases each). The CDR3 spans 15 residues. CDR1 and CDR2 (germline): MDHEN, SYDVKM. Trimming shortened V by 6 bases and J by 7 bases, and 22 bases separated the two germline ends. CDR3 sequence (DNA): TGTGCCAGCAGCCCGACCTATGGGGGAGACAATGAGCAGTACTTC. Translation gives CASSPTYGGDNEQYF.

Here the CDR3 reads CASSSPTASYNEQYF. The CDR3 nucleotides are TGTGCCAGCAGCTCCCCGACTGCTTCCTACAATGAGCAGTACTTC. V is TRBV11-3 and J is TRBJ2-1; unclear D gene. The J call may be mistaken, given a closer DNA end match to TRBJ2-7. Germline CDR1 and CDR2: SGHNT and YENEEA. This CDR3 spans 15 amino acids.

The chain joins TRBV6-6 to TRBJ2-5, with D perhaps TRBD2 (6 bases). Trimming removed 2 bases at V and 1 base at J, with 11 bases between. The CDR3 consists of 15 residues. CDR1 and CDR2 (germline): MNHNY, SVGAGI (reference sequence). As DNA, the CDR3 is TGTGCCAGCAGTTACGGGGGGTGGACCCAAGAGACCCAGTACTTC. Translation gives CASSYGGWTQETQYF.

This clonotype was seen more than once but under ten times. The chain recombines TRBV7-9 with TRBJ2-3; D uncertain. The CDR3 consists of 14 residues. CDR1 SEHNR and CDR2 FQNEAQ come from the germline V gene (reference sequence). Trimming took 2 bases from V and 0 from J, leaving 6 bases between them. The CDR3 is CASSLHSSTDTQYF. The CDR3 DNA reads as TGTGCCAGCAGCTTACACTCTAGCACAGATACGCAGTATTTT.

The V call is TRBV24-1, the J call TRBJ2-3; 9 bases line up with TRBD1. The germline gives CDR1 KGHDR, CDR2 SFDVKD. After removal of 9 bases from V and 3 bases from J, the junction contained 3 bases not matched to a gene. The CDR3 consists of 13 residues. The CDR3 reads CATGDRATDTQYF. CDR3 DNA: TGTGCCACCGGGGACAGGGCGACAGATACGCAGTATTTT.

V and J are TRBV6-4 and TRBJ2-1, with 9 bases aligning to TRBD1. Germline CDR1 and CDR2: MRHNA and SNTAGT. The V gene end was trimmed by 8 bases and the J gene end by 8 bases; junction bases not matched to a gene: 13. This CDR3 has 15 residues. The CDR3 sequence: CASVQRTGDLYEQFF. The CDR3 region has the DNA TGTGCCAGCGTCCAACGGACAGGGGATCTATATGAGCAGTTCTTC.

This chain connects TRBV30 to TRBJ2-7; D is possibly TRBD1 (6 bases). The V end lost 2 bases, the J end lost 4 bases, and 18 bases lay between the germline ends. Germline assignment: CDR1 GTSNPN and CDR2 SVGIG (reference sequence). The CDR3 totals 15 residues. CDR3 nucleotides: TGTGCCTGGAGTAAGGGGGTGAACAGCGGTTACGAGCAGTACTTC. This encodes CAWSKGVNSGYEQYF.

The chain combines TRBV7-9 with TRBJ2-7, with 7 nucleotides matching TRBD1. This CDR3 has 15 residues. Germline lookup yields CDR1 SEHNR and CDR2 FQNEAQ (reference sequence). V dropped 0 bases and J dropped 3; count of bases not matched to a gene: 5. In nucleotides, the CDR3 is TGTGCCAGCAGCTTAGCGATCGGACAGGTCTACGAGCAGTACTTC. It specifies CASSLAIGQVYEQYF. The full variable domain, in which reference TRBV7-9 and TRBJ2-7 provide the parts outside the CDR3, is DTGVSQNPRHKITKRGQNVTFRCDPISEHNRLYWYRQTLGQGPEFLTYFQNEAQLEKSRLLSDRFSAERPKGSFSTLEIQRTEQGDSAMYLCASSLAIGQVYEQYFGPGTRLTVT.

The sample holds a few counts of this clonotype. The rearrangement links TRBV25-1 to TRBJ1-2, with D possibly being TRBD1 (6 bases). Per the germline V gene, CDR1 is MGHDK and CDR2 is SYGVNS. Deletions cut 3 bases from V and 4 bases from J, with 15 bases between. The CDR3 consists of 15 residues. The CDR3 is CASSEPTGDGYGYTF. In DNA, the CDR3 is TGTGCCAGCAGTGAGCCGACAGGTGACGGCTATGGCTACACCTTC.

The genes are TRBV24-1 and TRBJ2-1; D not certain. Germline V gives CDR1 KGHDR, CDR2 SFDVKD. The CDR3 loop spans 15 amino acids. Deletions cut 1 base from V and 6 bases from J, with 12 bases between. The CDR3 region has the DNA TGTGCCACCAGTGATTTTTTGGGCCTTAGCAATGAGCAGTTCTTC. It codes for CATSDFLGLSNEQFF.

Only a few counts were recorded for this clonotype. The rearrangement links TRBV28 to TRBJ2-1; D gene uncertain. Germline CDR1 is MDHEN and CDR2 is SYDVKM. Trimming pared 5 bases from V and 3 bases from J, leaving 17 bases between. This CDR3 is built from 16 residues. The CDR3 protein is CASSTPSAPIYNEQFF. Written as DNA, the CDR3 is TGTGCCAGCAGTACCCCCTCAGCGCCGATCTACAATGAGCAGTTCTTC.

This chain joins TRBV27 and TRBJ2-1, with D possibly called TRBD1 or TRBD2 (5 bases each). Germline lookup yields CDR1 MNHEY and CDR2 SMNVEV (reference sequence). This CDR3 is 14 amino acids long. With 2 bases removed from V and 10 bases from J, the gap between germline ends came to 15 bases. CDR3 sequence reads: CASSLGTLSREQFF. Here the CDR3 DNA reads TGTGCCAGCAGTTTAGGGACCCTTTCTCGCGAGCAGTTCTTC.

This clonotype was seen a few times. This chain joins TRBV6-1 and TRBJ2-3, with 7 bases identical to TRBD1. CDR1 and CDR2 from the germline V gene are MNHNS and SASEGT. The CDR3 has 13 amino acids. Germline trimming cut 10 bases from V and 6 bases from J; bases unmatched to any gene: 10. The CDR3 DNA follows: TGTGCCACCAAGGACAGGTCAATGGATACGCAGTATTTT. Its translation is CATKDRSMDTQYF.

The chain uses TRBV27 and TRBJ2-7; D is undetermined. The V end lost 5 bases, the J end lost 6 bases, and 14 bases lay between the germline ends. This CDR3 has 13 amino acids. CDR1 MNHEY and CDR2 SMNVEV come from the germline V gene (reference sequence). CDR3 DNA sequence: TGTGCCAGCAGTGCCGGCCTCACAGTCGAGCAGTACTTC. Translated, it gives CASSAGLTVEQYF.